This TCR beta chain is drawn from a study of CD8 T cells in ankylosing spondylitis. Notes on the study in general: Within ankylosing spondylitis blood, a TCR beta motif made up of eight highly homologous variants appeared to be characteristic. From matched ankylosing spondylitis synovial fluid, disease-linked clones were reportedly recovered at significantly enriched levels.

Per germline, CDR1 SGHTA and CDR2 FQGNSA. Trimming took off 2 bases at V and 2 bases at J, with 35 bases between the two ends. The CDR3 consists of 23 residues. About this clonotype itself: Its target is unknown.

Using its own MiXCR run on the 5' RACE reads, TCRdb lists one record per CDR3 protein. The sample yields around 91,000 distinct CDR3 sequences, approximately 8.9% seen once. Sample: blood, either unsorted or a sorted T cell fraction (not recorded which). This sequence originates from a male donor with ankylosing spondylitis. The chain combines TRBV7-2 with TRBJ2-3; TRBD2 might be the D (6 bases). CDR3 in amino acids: CASSLSSEVWDSSTPHHTDTQYF. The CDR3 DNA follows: TGTGCCAGCAGCTTATCTTCGGAAGTGTGGGACTCCTCGACCCCCCACCACACAGATACGCAGTATTTT.